Listed here are 23 T cell receptor beta chains from one sample, sequenced in a study of cytotoxic CD8 clonotypes in ibrutinib-treated CLL. The table came from immunoSEQ multiplex PCR; TCRdb's copy has only in-frame clones and leaves some out. The table shows approximately 150,000 clones, with 60% to 85% occurring only once. This specimen was PBMCs, taken after 12 months of ibrutinib treatment. The source of these receptors is a human donor with chronic lymphocytic leukemia.

The V call is TRBV7-9, the J call TRBJ2-7; D unclear. The V end was cut by 3 bases, the J end by 3 bases, with 9 bases between. The CDR3 runs to 13 residues. The germline V gene encodes CDR1 SEHNR and CDR2 FQNEAQ (reference sequence). Here the CDR3 DNA reads TGTGCCAGCAGCTTCGGACCGAACTACGAGCAGTACTTC. This translates into CASSFGPNYEQYF.

V is TRBV5-1 and J is TRBJ1-5; perhaps TRBD1 as D (6 bases). The germline V gene encodes CDR1 SGHRS and CDR2 YFSETQ. Trimming shortened V by 0 bases and J by 2 bases, and 12 bases separated the two germline ends. The CDR3 length is 16 residues. The CDR3 bases are TGCGCCAGCAGCTTGGGGCCGGGGGGCCGCAATCAGCCCCAGCATTTT. This gives the protein CASSLGPGGRNQPQHF.

The rearrangement uses TRBV6-6 and TRBJ1-1; possible D gene TRBD1, 5 bases. Trimming left V 0 bases short and J 1 base short, with 9 bases between. Germline lookup yields CDR1 MNHNY and CDR2 SVGAGI (reference sequence). The CDR3 sequence is 15 residues long. Here the CDR3 reads CASSYSGGKNTEAFF. The CDR3 nucleotides read TGTGCCAGCAGTTACTCTGGGGGGAAGAACACTGAAGCTTTCTTT.

The sample holds one count of this clone. J is TRBJ1-5 and V is TRBV7-2; 9 nucleotides agree with TRBD1. Germline V CDR1 and CDR2: SGHTA, FQGNSA. CDR3 size: 15 residues. Trimming cost V 1 base and J 6 bases; bases outside gene matches: 4. The CDR3 loop is CASSLGDRVAQPQHF. The CDR3 DNA follows: TGTGCCAGCAGCTTAGGGGACAGGGTGGCTCAGCCCCAGCATTTT.

The chain recombines TRBV27 with TRBJ2-7; weak D call: TRBD2 (6 bases). This CDR3 comprises 13 residues. The V end was cut by 6 bases, the J end by 5 bases, with 14 bases between. CDR1 and CDR2 from the germline V gene are MNHEY and SMNVEV (reference sequence). The CDR3 spells CASSKGRGNEQYF. The CDR3 region has the DNA TGTGCCAGCAGCAAAGGGCGGGGTAACGAGCAGTACTTC.

V usage is TRBV7-2 and J usage is TRBJ1-2; tentatively, D is TRBD1 (5 bases). Looked up from germline, CDR1 is SGHTA and CDR2 is FQGNSA. The CDR3 contains 15 residues. Trimming cost V 1 base and J 5 bases, with 14 bases left between them. CDR3: CASSLDGGISYGYTF. CDR3 DNA sequence: TGTGCCAGCAGCTTAGACGGGGGGATTAGTTATGGCTACACCTTC.

In this sample, this clone turned up a few times. This chain links TRBV27 with TRBJ2-1; D ambiguous. CDR1 MNHEY and CDR2 SMNVEV come from the germline V gene (reference sequence). The CDR3 contains 14 residues. Trimming left V 7 bases short and J 4 bases short, with 14 bases between. The chain's CDR3 is CASNKLPPYNEQFF. The CDR3 DNA sequence: TGTGCCAGCAACAAACTACCGCCTTACAATGAGCAGTTCTTC.

This clone was picked up one time. The gene calls are TRBV7-7 and TRBJ2-5; D is unclear. The ends were cut back, 1 base at V and 4 bases at J, with 25 bases in the middle. Germline V lookup: CDR1 SSHAT, CDR2 FNYEAQ (reference sequence). There are 19 residues in the CDR3. CDR3 in DNA: TGTGCCAGCAGCTTAGGGGGTGATGCTAGGTCGGGCAGAAGAGAGACCCAGTACTTC. It translates to CASSLGGDARSGRRETQYF.

The chain employs TRBV18 and TRBJ2-5; tentatively, D is TRBD2 (6 bases). V shed 2 bases and J shed 3 bases, with 7 bases lying between them. Germline V lookup: CDR1 KGHSH, CDR2 LQKENI. The CDR3 totals 13 residues. For the CDR3, the DNA is TGTGCCAGCTCACCAGGGACTGAAGAGACCCAGTACTTC. This encodes CASSPGTEETQYF.

This sequence joins TRBV7-7 and TRBJ2-3; 10 bases fit TRBD2. Trimming at V came to 2 bases and at J to 6 bases, leaving 5 bases not matched to a gene. Germline CDR1 is SSHAT and CDR2 is FNYEAQ (reference sequence). The CDR3 totals 15 residues. The CDR3 bases are TGTGCCAGCAGCTTAAGCGGGGGGGCCCTCGATACGCAGTATTTT. Translation: CASSLSGGALDTQYF.

This chain uses TRBV11-2 with TRBJ2-2; D remains ambiguous. The CDR3 has 12 amino acids. Trimming pared 5 bases from V and 5 bases from J, leaving 6 bases between. Per the germline V gene, CDR1 is SGHAT and CDR2 is FQNNGV. In DNA form, the CDR3 reads TGTGCCAGCAGCCCCTTTACCGGGGAGCTGTTTTTT. Its protein product is CASSPFTGELFF.

This clone was seen more than once but under ten times. The chain joins TRBV2 to TRBJ1-2, with 7 bases fitting TRBD1. CDR1 is SNHLY and CDR2 is FYNNEI in the germline V gene. J was trimmed by 6 bases and V by 6 bases; bases with no gene match: 10. The CDR3 runs to 14 residues. The CDR3 loop is CASRPDRESHGYTF. The DNA of the CDR3 is TGTGCCAGCAGACCTGACAGGGAAAGTCATGGCTACACCTTC.

This sequence joins TRBV19 and TRBJ1-4, with D perhaps matching TRBD1 (5 bases). Germline CDR1 is LNHDA and CDR2 is SQIVND (reference sequence). This CDR3 spans 14 amino acids. V dropped 0 bases and J dropped 8 bases, with 10 bases sitting between them. CDR3: CASSIDWQGEKLFF. CDR3 DNA sequence: TGTGCCAGTAGTATAGATTGGCAGGGCGAAAAACTGTTTTTT.

Only a few counts were recorded for this clone. The V call is TRBV2, the J call TRBJ2-7; D unclear. V lost 10 bases to trimming and J lost 0 bases, with 13 bases between them. The CDR3 sequence is 13 residues long. The V gene's germline CDR1 is SNHLY and CDR2 FYNNEI. CDR3 protein: CATQKQPSYEQYF. In nucleotides, the CDR3 is TGTGCCACCCAGAAACAACCCTCCTACGAGCAGTACTTC.

The rearrangement uses TRBV7-8 and TRBJ2-1; D gene ambiguous. The ends were cut back, 5 bases at V and 9 bases at J, with 11 bases in the middle. Germline-derived CDR1 and CDR2 are SGHVS and FQNEAQ. CDR3 length: 12 residues. The CDR3 DNA reads TGTGCCAGCAGCGTGGGGTTGGGTGAGCAGTTCTTC. Protein: CASSVGLGEQFF.

The genes are TRBV11-2 and TRBJ2-7, with D perhaps matching TRBD1 (6 bases). Trimming took 5 bases from V and 1 from J, leaving 9 bases between them. The CDR3 length is 13 residues. CDR1 is SGHAT, CDR2 FQNNGV, per germline. This CDR3 reads CASSGGRSYEQYF. The CDR3 region has the DNA TGTGCCAGCAGCGGGGGCCGTTCCTACGAGCAGTACTTC.

The chain recombines TRBV6-5 with TRBJ2-5, with TRBD2 matching over 7 bases. V lost 6 bases, J lost 1 base, and 5 bases stayed unmatched. From germline, CDR1 is MNHEY and CDR2 SVGAGI. CDR3 length: 14 residues. The CDR3 nucleotides read TGTGCCAGCAGCCTTGGGACTACCCAAGAGACCCAGTACTTC. Translating gives CASSLGTTQETQYF.

In its sample, this clone was seen a few times. The V and J genes are TRBV5-6 and TRBJ2-7, with D perhaps assigned TRBD1 or TRBD2 (5 bases each). The germline V and J ends were trimmed by 2 bases and 6 bases, with 12 bases remaining between them. This CDR3 is 13 amino acids long. The germline V gene encodes CDR1 SGHDT and CDR2 YYEEEE. CDR3 nucleotide sequence: TGTGCCAGCAGCTTTTGGGGGTTCAGCGAGCAGTACTTC. Translated, it gives CASSFWGFSEQYF.

This clone has more than one count but fewer than ten. The rearrangement joins TRBV6-5 to TRBJ1-1, with 8 bases that match TRBD1. The V and J ends lost 4 bases and 4 bases, in that order; junction bases with no gene match: 8. The germline V gene has CDR1 MNHEY and CDR2 SVGAGI. The CDR3 contains 15 residues. This CDR3 is CASSSPQGVFTEAFF. In nucleotides, the CDR3 is TGTGCCAGCAGTTCCCCACAGGGGGTGTTCACTGAAGCTTTCTTT.

The chain employs TRBV29-1 and TRBJ1-1; D unclear. The CDR3 totals 12 residues. V lost 4 bases and J 1 base, leaving 7 bases between the germline ends. Germline CDR1 and CDR2: SQVTM and ANQGSEA. CDR3 protein: CSVAAGNTEAFF. The CDR3 DNA reads as TGCAGCGTTGCTGCAGGGAACACTGAAGCTTTCTTT.

In DNA form, the CDR3 reads TGTGCCAGCAGCCGGACTAGCGGGGGGAATACCTACGAGCAGTACTTC. Translation: CASSRTSGGNTYEQYF. J is TRBJ2-7 and V is TRBV7-2; TRBD2 aligns across 14 bases. The ends lost 5 bases at V and 2 bases at J; junction bases unmatched: 5. This CDR3 spans 16 amino acids. Germline V gene data show CDR1 as SGHTA and CDR2 as FQGNSA.

Remarks on this clone: A much more abundant neighbour one base away suggests this may be a read error. The chain is built from TRBV4-1 and TRBJ1-3; D is ambiguous. Trimming took 0 bases from V and 2 from J, leaving 8 bases between them. Germline V CDR1 and CDR2: MGHRA, YSYEKL. The CDR3 is 15 amino acids. Written as DNA, the CDR3 is TGCGCCAGCAGCCAAGAAAGAACAGCTGGAAACACCATATATTTT. Translating it yields CASSQERTAGNTIYF.

The J gene is TRBJ1-6, the V gene TRBV21-1; the tabulated D call, TRBD1, remains unverified against the DNA. TRBV21-1 is noted as a pseudogene. The CDR3 totals 19 residues. The CDR3 protein is CASSKGHIPYQGKSSPLHF. The DNA for the CDR3 is TGTGCCAGCAGCAAAGGGCATATCCCGTACCAGGGGAAGAGTTCACCCCTCCACTTT.